The entry that follows covers one TCR beta chain sequence. Its antigen is undetermined. The data were taken from a study of cytomegalovirus exposure and HLA in healthy donors. Study-wide results and caveats: In a later analysis, most CMV-associated TCR beta chains appeared HLA-restricted.

CDR3 length: 16 residues. Germline-derived CDR1 and CDR2 are SGHTA and FQGNSA. J was trimmed by 4 bases and V by 1 base; bases with no gene match: 8. The PCR ran on 60 Vbeta and 13 Jbeta primers. The protocol was immunoSEQ multiplex PCR, while the TCRdb copy is restricted to in-frame clones and leaves out a portion. In the table there are 150,000 to 200,000 clones, about 75% of which are singletons. The rearrangement links TRBV7-2 to TRBJ2-5, with 8 bases aligning to TRBD2. The source of this sequence is a male donor in good health and CMV-seropositive. The specimen sequenced was PBMCs. CDR3 DNA sequence: TGTGCCAGCAGCTTAGGGAGGCTTGCGGGGGGAGAGACCCAGTACTTC. Protein: CASSLGRLAGGETQYF. Full variable domain (outside the CDR3, taken from reference TRBV7-2 and TRBJ2-5): GAGVSQSPSNKVTEKGKDVELRCDPISGHTALYWYRQSLGQGLEFLIYFQGNSAPDKSGLPSDRFSAERTGGSVSTLTIQRTQQEDSAVYLCASSLGRLAGGETQYFGPGTRLLVL.